Listed below are T cell receptor beta chains from one sample, sequenced in a study of blood T cell repertoires in COVID-19. Profiled with immunoSEQ multiplex PCR; TCRdb holds only in-frame clones, not every one. The table shows over 75,000 clones, with 89% occurring only once. Sequencing input: peripheral blood. The receptors were gathered from a woman aged 80 or over with active COVID-19. The CDR3 runs from the conserved cysteine through the conserved F or W. The order of the fields is V gene, D gene, J gene, clone size, CDR3 protein, CDR3 DNA. The D gene is left open where the match is weak. Clone size, where shown, is once, few, many, or a class for clones that have expanded.

v_gene: TRBV7-2
d_gene: NA
j_gene: TRBJ2-3
abundance: NA
CDR3aa: CASSFRGDTQYF
CDR3nt: TGTGCCAGCAGCTTCAGGGGTGATACGCAGTATTTT

v_gene: TRBV4-3
d_gene: TRBD1
j_gene: TRBJ2-1
abundance: NA
CDR3aa: CASSKDREDEQFF
CDR3nt: TGCGCCAGCAGCAAAGACAGGGAAGATGAGCAGTTCTTC

v_gene: TRBV6-4
d_gene: TRBD2
j_gene: TRBJ2-7
abundance: NA
CDR3aa: CASSPVGGGTYEQYF
CDR3nt: TGTGCCAGCAGCCCGGTCGGGGGGGGCACCTACGAGCAGTACTTC

v_gene: TRBV5-1
d_gene: NA
j_gene: TRBJ1-1
abundance: few
CDR3aa: CASSFEALNTEAFF
CDR3nt: TGCGCCAGCAGCTTCGAGGCTTTGAACACTGAAGCTTTCTTT

v_gene: TRBV7-6
d_gene: TRBD1
j_gene: TRBJ2-2
abundance: NA
CDR3aa: CASSPRQGANTGELFF
CDR3nt: TGTGCCAGCAGCCCAAGACAGGGCGCCAACACCGGGGAGCTGTTTTTT

v_gene: TRBV24-1
d_gene: TRBD1
j_gene: TRBJ2-5
abundance: NA
CDR3aa: CATQTGGEETQYF
CDR3nt: TGTGCCACCCAGACAGGGGGCGAAGAGACCCAGTACTTC

v_gene: TRBV7-2
d_gene: TRBD2
j_gene: TRBJ2-2
abundance: NA
CDR3aa: CASSRWGGANTGELFF
CDR3nt: TGTGCCAGCAGCCGCTGGGGGGGGGCGAACACCGGGGAGCTGTTTTTT

v_gene: TRBV5-4
d_gene: TRBD1
j_gene: TRBJ1-2
abundance: NA
CDR3aa: CASTHGGQGTGGYTF
CDR3nt: TGTGCCAGCACCCATGGGGGACAGGGAACGGGTGGCTACACCTTC

v_gene: TRBV5-1
d_gene: TRBD2
j_gene: TRBJ2-3
abundance: NA
CDR3aa: CASSRGLARDTQYF
CDR3nt: TGCGCCAGCAGCCGAGGACTAGCTCGGGATACGCAGTATTTT

v_gene: TRBV19
d_gene: NA
j_gene: TRBJ1-3
abundance: NA
CDR3aa: CASRTWDTISGNTIYF
CDR3nt: TGTGCCAGTAGAACCTGGGACACGATATCTGGAAACACCATATATTTT

v_gene: TRBV28
d_gene: TRBD1
j_gene: TRBJ2-5
abundance: NA
CDR3aa: CASNSGTGSVETQYF
CDR3nt: TGTGCCAGCAACTCCGGGACAGGGTCCGTAGAGACCCAGTACTTC

v_gene: TRBV5-6
d_gene: TRBD1
j_gene: TRBJ1-2
abundance: once
CDR3aa: CASSLAGTGGSYGYTF
CDR3nt: TGTGCCAGCAGCTTGGCCGGGACAGGGGGCTCATATGGCTACACCTTC

v_gene: TRBV18
d_gene: NA
j_gene: TRBJ1-6
abundance: NA
CDR3aa: CASSDRALSSYNSPLHF
CDR3nt: TGTGCCAGCTCAGACAGAGCACTCAGCTCCTATAATTCACCCCTCCACTTT

v_gene: TRBV5-1
d_gene: NA
j_gene: TRBJ2-5
abundance: NA
CDR3aa: CASSLAPGSANQETQYF
CDR3nt: TGCGCCAGCAGCTTGGCGCCGGGTAGCGCAAACCAAGAGACCCAGTACTTC

v_gene: TRBV5-4
d_gene: NA
j_gene: TRBJ1-1
abundance: once
CDR3aa: CASSLGGATRTEAFF
CDR3nt: TGTGCCAGCAGCTTGGGTGGGGCAACTCGCACTGAAGCTTTCTTT

v_gene: TRBV15
d_gene: TRBD1
j_gene: TRBJ1-5
abundance: once
CDR3aa: CATSRGQGLQPQHF
CDR3nt: TGTGCCACCAGCAGAGGACAGGGGCTTCAGCCCCAGCATTTT

v_gene: TRBV6-6
d_gene: TRBD1
j_gene: TRBJ2-1
abundance: NA
CDR3aa: CASRSGTGNYNEQFF
CDR3nt: TGTGCCAGCAGGTCCGGGACAGGGAACTACAATGAGCAGTTCTTC

v_gene: TRBV19
d_gene: TRBD1
j_gene: TRBJ1-5
abundance: NA
CDR3aa: CASSTLQGKGQPQHF
CDR3nt: TGTGCCAGTTCCACTCTACAGGGGAAAGGGCAGCCCCAGCATTTT

v_gene: TRBV19
d_gene: NA
j_gene: TRBJ1-1
abundance: NA
CDR3aa: CASIDRANTEAFF
CDR3nt: TGTGCCAGTATCGACAGAGCAAACACTGAAGCTTTCTTT

v_gene: TRBV19
d_gene: TRBD1
j_gene: TRBJ2-7
abundance: NA
CDR3aa: CASSRGQGYEQYF
CDR3nt: TGTGCCAGTAGTAGGGGACAGGGGTACGAGCAGTACTTC

v_gene: TRBV19
d_gene: NA
j_gene: TRBJ2-1
abundance: NA
CDR3aa: CASTYSGSYNEQFF
CDR3nt: TGTGCCAGTACCTACAGTGGCTCCTACAATGAGCAGTTCTTC

v_gene: TRBV28
d_gene: NA
j_gene: TRBJ2-2
abundance: NA
CDR3aa: CASSYPGPRSGRRELFF
CDR3nt: TGTGCCAGCAGTTACCCCGGCCCCCGTAGCGGACGGAGGGAGCTGTTTTTT

v_gene: TRBV6-5
d_gene: TRBD2
j_gene: TRBJ2-3
abundance: NA
CDR3aa: CASSGLAGGGDTQYF
CDR3nt: TGTGCCAGCAGCGGACTAGCGGGAGGGGGGGATACGCAGTATTTT

v_gene: TRBV27
d_gene: NA
j_gene: TRBJ1-2
abundance: NA
CDR3aa: CASSLRQTTNYGYTF
CDR3nt: TGTGCCAGCAGTTTAAGACAGACAACTAACTATGGCTACACCTTC

v_gene: TRBV6-5
d_gene: NA
j_gene: TRBJ2-2
abundance: NA
CDR3aa: CASSYFPGELFF
CDR3nt: TGTGCCAGCAGTTACTTCCCTGGGGAGCTGTTTTTT

v_gene: TRBV6-2/TRBV6-3
d_gene: TRBD2
j_gene: TRBJ2-2
abundance: NA
CDR3aa: CASSSKHSGKYHGELFF
CDR3nt: TGTGCCAGCAGTTCGAAACATAGCGGGAAGTATCACGGGGAGCTGTTTTTT

v_gene: TRBV11-2
d_gene: TRBD1
j_gene: TRBJ2-7
abundance: NA
CDR3aa: CASSFGQGKYEQYF
CDR3nt: TGTGCCAGCAGCTTTGGACAGGGTAAATACGAGCAGTACTTC

v_gene: TRBV2
d_gene: TRBD1
j_gene: TRBJ2-7
abundance: NA
CDR3aa: CASSTDRAESYEQYF
CDR3nt: TGTGCCAGCAGTACCGACAGGGCTGAATCCTACGAGCAGTACTTC

v_gene: TRBV7-2
d_gene: TRBD2
j_gene: TRBJ2-3
abundance: NA
CDR3aa: CASSLTSVTDTQYF
CDR3nt: TGTGCCAGCAGCCTCACTAGCGTCACAGATACGCAGTATTTT

v_gene: TRBV4-1
d_gene: NA
j_gene: TRBJ2-5
abundance: NA
CDR3aa: CASSKGGMGRETQYF
CDR3nt: TGCGCCAGCAGCAAGGGGGGGATGGGGAGAGAGACCCAGTACTTC

v_gene: TRBV7-9
d_gene: NA
j_gene: TRBJ2-1
abundance: NA
CDR3aa: CASSLKRGSYNEQFF
CDR3nt: TGTGCCAGCAGCTTAAAAAGGGGCTCCTACAATGAGCAGTTCTTC

v_gene: TRBV7-9
d_gene: TRBD1
j_gene: TRBJ1-3
abundance: NA
CDR3aa: CASSLPTDRGYTIYF
CDR3nt: TGTGCCAGCAGCCTACCCACCGACAGGGGTTACACCATATATTTT

v_gene: TRBV23-1
d_gene: TRBD2
j_gene: TRBJ2-5
abundance: NA
CDR3aa: CASSRGRLREARSGETQYF
CDR3nt: TGCGCCAGCAGCCGGGGTCGTTTGCGGGAGGCAAGATCAGGAGAGACCCAGTACTTC